This TCR beta chain was retrieved from a study of T cells after yellow fever vaccination. Broader study findings: Across the CD4 and CD8 compartments, a small share of clonotypes was present in both.

Template switching with 5'RACE generated the TCR cDNA and added a universal primer site and UMIs. TCRdb recomputed calls from the 5' RACE reads with MiXCR, one row per CDR3 protein. The sample yields 550,000 or so distinct CDR3 sequences, approximately 21% seen once. This clonotype was observed a handful of times. Its antigen is as yet unknown. The V gene lost 4 bases and the J gene lost 6 bases, with 18 bases spanning the gap. This CDR3 has 15 residues. Germline V lookup: CDR1 LGHNA, CDR2 YSLEER. The sample consisted of PBMCs, taken 15 days after the yellow fever booster vaccination. The chain has TRBV4-3 and TRBJ1-2; tentatively, D is TRBD1 (5 bases). This TCR derives from a man aged 25 to 40 who received the YFV17D yellow fever vaccine. Written as DNA, the CDR3 is TGCGCCAGCAGCCCCGGGGACTTGGGTATAGATGGCTACACCTTC. It yields the protein CASSPGDLGIDGYTF.